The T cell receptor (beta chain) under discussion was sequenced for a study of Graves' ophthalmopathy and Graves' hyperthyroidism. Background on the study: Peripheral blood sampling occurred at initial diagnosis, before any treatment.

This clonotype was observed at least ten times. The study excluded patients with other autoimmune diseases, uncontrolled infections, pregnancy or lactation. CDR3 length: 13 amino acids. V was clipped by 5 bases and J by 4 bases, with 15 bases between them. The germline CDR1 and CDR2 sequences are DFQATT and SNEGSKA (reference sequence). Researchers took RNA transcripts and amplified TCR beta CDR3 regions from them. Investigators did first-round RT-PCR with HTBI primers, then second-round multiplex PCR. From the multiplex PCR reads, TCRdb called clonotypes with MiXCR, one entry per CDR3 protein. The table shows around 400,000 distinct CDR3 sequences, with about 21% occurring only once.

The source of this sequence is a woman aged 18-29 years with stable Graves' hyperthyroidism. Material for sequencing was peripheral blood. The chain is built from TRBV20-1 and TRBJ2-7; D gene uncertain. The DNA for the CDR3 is TGCAGTGCTCCCGCCGCCTTACTATACGAGCAGTACTTC. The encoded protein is CSAPAALLYEQYF.